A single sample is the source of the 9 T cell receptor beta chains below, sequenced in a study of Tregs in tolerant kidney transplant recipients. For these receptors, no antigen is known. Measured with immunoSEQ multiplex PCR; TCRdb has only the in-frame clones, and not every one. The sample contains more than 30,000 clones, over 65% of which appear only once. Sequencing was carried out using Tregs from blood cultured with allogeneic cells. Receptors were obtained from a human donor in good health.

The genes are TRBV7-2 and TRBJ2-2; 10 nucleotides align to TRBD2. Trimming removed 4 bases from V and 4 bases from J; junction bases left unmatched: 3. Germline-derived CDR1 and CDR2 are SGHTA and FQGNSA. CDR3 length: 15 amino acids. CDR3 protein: CASSSLAGGTGELFF. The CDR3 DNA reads TGTGCCAGCAGCTCGTTAGCGGGAGGCACCGGGGAGCTGTTTTTT.

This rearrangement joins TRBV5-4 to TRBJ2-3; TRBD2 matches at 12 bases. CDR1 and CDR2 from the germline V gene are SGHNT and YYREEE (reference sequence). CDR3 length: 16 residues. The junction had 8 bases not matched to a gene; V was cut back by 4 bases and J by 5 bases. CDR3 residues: CASSDGTSGWGDTQYF. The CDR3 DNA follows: TGTGCCAGCAGCGATGGGACTAGCGGGTGGGGAGATACGCAGTATTTT.

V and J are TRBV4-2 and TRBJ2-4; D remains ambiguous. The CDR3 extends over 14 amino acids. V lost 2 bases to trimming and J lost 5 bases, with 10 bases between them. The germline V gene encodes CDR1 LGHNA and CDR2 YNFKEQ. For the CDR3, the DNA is TGTGCCAGCAGCCAAAATCAGCGAGAAAACATTCAGTACTTC. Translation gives CASSQNQRENIQYF.

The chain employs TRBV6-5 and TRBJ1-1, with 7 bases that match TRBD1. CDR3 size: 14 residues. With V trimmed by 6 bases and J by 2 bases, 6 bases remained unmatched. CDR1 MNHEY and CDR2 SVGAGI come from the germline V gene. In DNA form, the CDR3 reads TGTGCCAGCAGCTCCGGGACAGCTAACACTGAAGCTTTCTTT. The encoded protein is CASSSGTANTEAFF.

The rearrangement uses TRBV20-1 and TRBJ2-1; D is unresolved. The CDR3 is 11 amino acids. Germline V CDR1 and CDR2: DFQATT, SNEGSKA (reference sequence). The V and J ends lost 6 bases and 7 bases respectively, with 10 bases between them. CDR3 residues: CSARIQNEQFF. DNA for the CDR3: TGCAGTGCGAGAATACAGAATGAGCAGTTCTTC.

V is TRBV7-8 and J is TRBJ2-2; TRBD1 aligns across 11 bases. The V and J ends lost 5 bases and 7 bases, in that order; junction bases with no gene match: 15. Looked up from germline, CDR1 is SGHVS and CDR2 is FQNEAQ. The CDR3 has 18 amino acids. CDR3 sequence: CASSPASSGQGVSGELFF. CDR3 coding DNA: TGTGCCAGCAGCCCAGCCTCCTCGGGACAGGGGGTCAGCGGGGAGCTGTTTTTT.

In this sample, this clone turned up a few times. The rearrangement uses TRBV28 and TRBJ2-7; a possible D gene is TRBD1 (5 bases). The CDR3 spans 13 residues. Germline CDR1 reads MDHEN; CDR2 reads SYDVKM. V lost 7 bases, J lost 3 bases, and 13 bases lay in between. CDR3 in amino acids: CASTGPPLYEQYF. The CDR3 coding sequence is TGTGCCAGCACAGGGCCCCCCCTCTACGAGCAGTACTTC.

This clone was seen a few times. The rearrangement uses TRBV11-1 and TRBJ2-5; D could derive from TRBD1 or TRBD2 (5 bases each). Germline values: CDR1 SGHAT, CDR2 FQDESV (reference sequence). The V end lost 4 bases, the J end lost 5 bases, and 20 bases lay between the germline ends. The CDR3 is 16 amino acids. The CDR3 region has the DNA TGTGCCAGCAGCTCGCTAGGGCTCGGCAGGGACGAGACCCAGTACTTC. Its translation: CASSSLGLGRDETQYF.

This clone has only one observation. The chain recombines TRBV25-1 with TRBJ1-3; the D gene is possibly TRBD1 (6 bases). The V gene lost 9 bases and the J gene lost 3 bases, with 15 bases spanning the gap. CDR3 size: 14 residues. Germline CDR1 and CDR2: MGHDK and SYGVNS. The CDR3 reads CASSRGGLGNTIYF. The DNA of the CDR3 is TGTGCCAGTTCCCGCGGGGGGCTTGGAAACACCATATATTTT.